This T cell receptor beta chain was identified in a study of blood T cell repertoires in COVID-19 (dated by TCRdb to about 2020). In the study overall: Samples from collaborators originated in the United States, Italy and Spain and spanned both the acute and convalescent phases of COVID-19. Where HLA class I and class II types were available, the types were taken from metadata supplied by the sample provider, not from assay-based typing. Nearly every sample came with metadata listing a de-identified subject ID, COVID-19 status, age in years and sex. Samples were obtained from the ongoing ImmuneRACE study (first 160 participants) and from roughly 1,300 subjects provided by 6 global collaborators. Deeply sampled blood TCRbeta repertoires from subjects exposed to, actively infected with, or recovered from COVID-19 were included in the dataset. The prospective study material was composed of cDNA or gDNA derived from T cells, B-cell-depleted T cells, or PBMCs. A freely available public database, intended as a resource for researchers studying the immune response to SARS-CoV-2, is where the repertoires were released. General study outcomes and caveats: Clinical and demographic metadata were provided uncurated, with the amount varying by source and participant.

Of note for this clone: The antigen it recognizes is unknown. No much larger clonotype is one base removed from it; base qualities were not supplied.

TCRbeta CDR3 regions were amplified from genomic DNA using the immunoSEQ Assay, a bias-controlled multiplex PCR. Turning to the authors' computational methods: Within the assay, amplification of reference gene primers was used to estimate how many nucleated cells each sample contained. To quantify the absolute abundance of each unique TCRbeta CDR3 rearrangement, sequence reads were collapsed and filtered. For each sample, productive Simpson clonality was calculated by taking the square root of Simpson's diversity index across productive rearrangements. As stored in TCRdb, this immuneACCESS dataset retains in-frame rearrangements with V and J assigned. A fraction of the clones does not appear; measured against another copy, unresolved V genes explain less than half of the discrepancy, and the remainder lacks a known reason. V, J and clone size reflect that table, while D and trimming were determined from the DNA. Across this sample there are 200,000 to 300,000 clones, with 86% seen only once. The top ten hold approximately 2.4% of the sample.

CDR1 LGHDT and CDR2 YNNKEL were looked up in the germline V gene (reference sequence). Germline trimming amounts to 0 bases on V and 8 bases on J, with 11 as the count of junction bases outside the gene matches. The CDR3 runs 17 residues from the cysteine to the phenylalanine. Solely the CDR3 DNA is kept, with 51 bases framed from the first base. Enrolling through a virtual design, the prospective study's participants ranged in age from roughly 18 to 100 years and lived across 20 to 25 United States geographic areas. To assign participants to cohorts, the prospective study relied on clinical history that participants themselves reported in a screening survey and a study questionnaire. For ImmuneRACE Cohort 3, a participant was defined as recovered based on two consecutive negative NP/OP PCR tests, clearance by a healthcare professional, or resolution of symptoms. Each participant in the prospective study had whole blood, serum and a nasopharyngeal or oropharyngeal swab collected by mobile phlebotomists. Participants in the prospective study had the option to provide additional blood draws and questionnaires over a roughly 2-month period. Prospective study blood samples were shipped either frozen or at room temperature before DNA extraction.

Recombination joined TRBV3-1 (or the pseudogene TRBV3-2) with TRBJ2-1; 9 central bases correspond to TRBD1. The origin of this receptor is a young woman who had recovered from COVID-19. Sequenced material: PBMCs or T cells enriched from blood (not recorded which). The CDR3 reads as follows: CASSQDIWGDREDEQFF. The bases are TGTGCCAGCAGCCAAGATATTTGGGGGGACAGGGAGGATGAGCAGTTCTTC.